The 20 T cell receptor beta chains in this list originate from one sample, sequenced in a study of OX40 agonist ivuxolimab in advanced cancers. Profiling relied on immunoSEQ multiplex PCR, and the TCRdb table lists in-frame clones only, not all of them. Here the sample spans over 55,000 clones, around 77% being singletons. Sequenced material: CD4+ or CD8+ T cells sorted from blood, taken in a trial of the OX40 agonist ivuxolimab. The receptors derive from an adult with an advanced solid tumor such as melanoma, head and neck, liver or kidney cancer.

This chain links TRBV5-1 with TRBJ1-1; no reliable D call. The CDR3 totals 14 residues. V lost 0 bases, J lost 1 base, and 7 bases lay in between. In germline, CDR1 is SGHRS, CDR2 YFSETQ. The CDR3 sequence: CASSLVSANTEAFF. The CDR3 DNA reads TGCGCCAGCAGCTTGGTGTCGGCGAACACTGAAGCTTTCTTT.

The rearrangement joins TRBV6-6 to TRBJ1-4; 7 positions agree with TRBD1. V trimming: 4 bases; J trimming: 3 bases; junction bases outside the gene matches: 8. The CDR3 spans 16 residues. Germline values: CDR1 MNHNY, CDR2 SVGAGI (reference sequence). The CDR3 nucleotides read TGTGCCAGCAGTTCCTCCCGACAGGGACCTAATGAAAAACTGTTTTTT. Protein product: CASSSSRQGPNEKLFF.

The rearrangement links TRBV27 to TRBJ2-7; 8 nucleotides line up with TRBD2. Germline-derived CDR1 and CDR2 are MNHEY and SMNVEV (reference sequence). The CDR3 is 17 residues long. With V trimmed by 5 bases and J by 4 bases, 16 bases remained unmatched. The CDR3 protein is CASSPIGVAGYVYEQYF. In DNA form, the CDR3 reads TGTGCCAGCAGTCCGATAGGGGTAGCGGGGTACGTTTACGAGCAGTACTTC.

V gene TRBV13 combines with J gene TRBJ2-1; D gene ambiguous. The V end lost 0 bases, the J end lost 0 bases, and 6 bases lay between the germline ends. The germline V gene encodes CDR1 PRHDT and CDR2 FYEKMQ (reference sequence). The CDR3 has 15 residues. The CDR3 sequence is CASSLGVDSYNEQFF. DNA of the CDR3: TGTGCCAGCAGCTTAGGGGTCGACTCCTACAATGAGCAGTTCTTC.

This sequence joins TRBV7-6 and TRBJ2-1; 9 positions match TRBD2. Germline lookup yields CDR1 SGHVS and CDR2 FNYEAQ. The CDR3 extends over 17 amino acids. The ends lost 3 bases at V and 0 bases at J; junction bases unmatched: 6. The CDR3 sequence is CASSLTAGGPSYNEQFF. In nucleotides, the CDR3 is TGTGCCAGCAGCTTGACGGCGGGAGGGCCCTCCTACAATGAGCAGTTCTTC.

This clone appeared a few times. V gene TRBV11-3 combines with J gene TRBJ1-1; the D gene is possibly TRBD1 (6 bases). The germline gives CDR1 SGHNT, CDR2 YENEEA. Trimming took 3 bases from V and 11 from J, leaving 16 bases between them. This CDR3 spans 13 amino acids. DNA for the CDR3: TGTGCCAGCAGCTTGATGGCCGACGACAGGGCTTTCTTT. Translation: CASSLMADDRAFF.

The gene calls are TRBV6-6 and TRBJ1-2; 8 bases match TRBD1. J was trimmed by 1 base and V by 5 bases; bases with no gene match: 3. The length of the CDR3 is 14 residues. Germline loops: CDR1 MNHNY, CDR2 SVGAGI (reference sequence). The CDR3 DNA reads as TGTGCCAGCAGTACAGGGGGAAATAACTATGGCTACACCTTC. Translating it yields CASSTGGNNYGYTF.

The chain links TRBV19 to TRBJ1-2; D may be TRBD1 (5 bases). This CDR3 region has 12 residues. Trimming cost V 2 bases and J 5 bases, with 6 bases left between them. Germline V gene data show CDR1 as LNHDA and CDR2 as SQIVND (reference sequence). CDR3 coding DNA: TGTGCCAGTAGTATAAGGGGATATGGCTACACCTTC. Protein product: CASSIRGYGYTF.

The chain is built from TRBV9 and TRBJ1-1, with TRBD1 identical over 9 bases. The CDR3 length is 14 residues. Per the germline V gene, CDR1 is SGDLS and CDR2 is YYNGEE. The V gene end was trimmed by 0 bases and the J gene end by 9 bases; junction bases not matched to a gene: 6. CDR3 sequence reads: CASSVVSGTGKAFF. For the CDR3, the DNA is TGTGCCAGCAGCGTAGTTTCCGGGACAGGGAAAGCTTTCTTT.

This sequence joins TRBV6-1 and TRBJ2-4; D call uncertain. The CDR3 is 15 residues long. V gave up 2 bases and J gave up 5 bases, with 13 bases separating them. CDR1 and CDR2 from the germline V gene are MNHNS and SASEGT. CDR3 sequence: CASSEPALAQNIQYF. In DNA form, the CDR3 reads TGTGCCAGCAGTGAACCGGCCTTGGCGCAAAACATTCAGTACTTC.

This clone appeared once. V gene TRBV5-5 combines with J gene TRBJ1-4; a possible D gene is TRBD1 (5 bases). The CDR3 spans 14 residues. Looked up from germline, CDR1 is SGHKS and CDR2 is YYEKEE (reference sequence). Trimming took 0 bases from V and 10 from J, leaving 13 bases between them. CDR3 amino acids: CASSLDLIGVKLFF. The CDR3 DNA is TGTGCCAGCAGCTTGGACCTGATAGGGGTAAAACTGTTTTTT. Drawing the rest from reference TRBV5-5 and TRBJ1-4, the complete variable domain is DAGVTQSPTHLIKTRGQQVTLRCSPISGHKSVSWYQQVLGQGPQFIFQYYEKEERGRGNFPDRFSARQFPNYSSELNVNALLLGDSALYLCASSLDLIGVKLFFGSGTQLSVL.

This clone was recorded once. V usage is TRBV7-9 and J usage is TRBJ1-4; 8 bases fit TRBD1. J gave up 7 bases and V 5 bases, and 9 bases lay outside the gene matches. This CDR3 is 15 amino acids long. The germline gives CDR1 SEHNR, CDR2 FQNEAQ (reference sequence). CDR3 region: CASSAPGGAFEKLFF. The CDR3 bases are TGTGCCAGCAGCGCCCCAGGGGGCGCGTTTGAAAAACTGTTTTTT.

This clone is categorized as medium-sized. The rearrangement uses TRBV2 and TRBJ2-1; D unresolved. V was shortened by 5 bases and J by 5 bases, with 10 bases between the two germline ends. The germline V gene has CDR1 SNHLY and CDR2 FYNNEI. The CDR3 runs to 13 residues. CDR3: CASSRLGHNEQFF. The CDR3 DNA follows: TGTGCCAGCAGTAGACTGGGTCACAATGAGCAGTTCTTC.

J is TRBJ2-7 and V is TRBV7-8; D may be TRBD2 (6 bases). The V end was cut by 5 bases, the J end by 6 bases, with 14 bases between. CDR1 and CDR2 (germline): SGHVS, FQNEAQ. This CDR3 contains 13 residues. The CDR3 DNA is TGTGCCAGCAGCCTCACCGGGGGTCTCGAGCAGTACTTC. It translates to CASSLTGGLEQYF.

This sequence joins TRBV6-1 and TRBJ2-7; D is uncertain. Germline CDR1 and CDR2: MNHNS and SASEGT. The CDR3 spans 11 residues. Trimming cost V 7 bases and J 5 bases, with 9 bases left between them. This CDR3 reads CASTLLHEQYF. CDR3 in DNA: TGTGCCAGCACCCTCCTGCACGAGCAGTACTTC.

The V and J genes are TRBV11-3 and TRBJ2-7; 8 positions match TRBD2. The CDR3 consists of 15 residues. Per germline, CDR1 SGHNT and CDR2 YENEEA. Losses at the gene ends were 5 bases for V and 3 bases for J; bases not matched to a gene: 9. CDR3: CASSPYPTSVYEQYF. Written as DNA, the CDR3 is TGTGCCAGCAGCCCCTACCCGACTAGCGTCTACGAGCAGTACTTC.

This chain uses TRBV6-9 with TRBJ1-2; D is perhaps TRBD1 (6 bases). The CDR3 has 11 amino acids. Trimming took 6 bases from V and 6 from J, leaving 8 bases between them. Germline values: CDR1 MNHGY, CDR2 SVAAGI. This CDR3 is CASRHRDGYTF. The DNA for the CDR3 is TGTGCCAGCAGACACAGGGATGGCTACACCTTC.

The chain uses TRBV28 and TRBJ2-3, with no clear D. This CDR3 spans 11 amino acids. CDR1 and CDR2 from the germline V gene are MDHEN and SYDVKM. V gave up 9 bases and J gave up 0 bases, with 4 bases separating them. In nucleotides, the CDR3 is TGTGCCAGTGCTAGCACAGATACGCAGTATTTT. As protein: CASASTDTQYF.

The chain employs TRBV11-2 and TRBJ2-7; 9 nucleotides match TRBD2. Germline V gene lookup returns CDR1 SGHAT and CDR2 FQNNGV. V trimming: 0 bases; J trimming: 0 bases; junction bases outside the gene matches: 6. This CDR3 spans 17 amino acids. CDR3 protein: CASSLDSERGVSYEQYF. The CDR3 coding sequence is TGTGCCAGCAGCTTAGATAGCGAGCGGGGGGTCTCCTACGAGCAGTACTTC.

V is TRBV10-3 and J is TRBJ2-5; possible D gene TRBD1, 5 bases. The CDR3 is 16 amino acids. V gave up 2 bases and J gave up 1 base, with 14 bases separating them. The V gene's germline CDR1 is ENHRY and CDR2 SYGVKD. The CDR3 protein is CAISEGKQVTQETQYF. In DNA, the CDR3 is TGTGCCATCAGTGAGGGGAAACAGGTGACCCAAGAGACCCAGTACTTC.